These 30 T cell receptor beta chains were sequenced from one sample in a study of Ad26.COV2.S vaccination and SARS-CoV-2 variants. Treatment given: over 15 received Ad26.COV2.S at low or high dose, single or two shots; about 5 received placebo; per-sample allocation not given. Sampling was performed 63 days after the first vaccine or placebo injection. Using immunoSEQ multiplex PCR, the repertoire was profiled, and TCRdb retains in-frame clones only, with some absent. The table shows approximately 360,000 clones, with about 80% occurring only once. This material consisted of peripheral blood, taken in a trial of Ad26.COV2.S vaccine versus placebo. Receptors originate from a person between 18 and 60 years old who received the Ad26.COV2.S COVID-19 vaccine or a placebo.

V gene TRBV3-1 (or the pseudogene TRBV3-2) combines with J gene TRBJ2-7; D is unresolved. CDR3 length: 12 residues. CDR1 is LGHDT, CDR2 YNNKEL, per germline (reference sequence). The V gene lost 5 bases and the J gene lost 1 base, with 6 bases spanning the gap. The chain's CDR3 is CASSGDSYEQYF. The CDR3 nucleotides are TGTGCCAGCAGCGGTGATTCCTACGAGCAGTACTTC.

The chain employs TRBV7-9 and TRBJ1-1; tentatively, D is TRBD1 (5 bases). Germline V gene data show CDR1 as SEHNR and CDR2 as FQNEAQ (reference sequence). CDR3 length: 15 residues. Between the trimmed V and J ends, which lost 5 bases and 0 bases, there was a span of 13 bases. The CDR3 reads CASSPLGPMNTEAFF. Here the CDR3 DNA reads TGTGCCAGCAGCCCTTTGGGGCCCATGAACACTGAAGCTTTCTTT.

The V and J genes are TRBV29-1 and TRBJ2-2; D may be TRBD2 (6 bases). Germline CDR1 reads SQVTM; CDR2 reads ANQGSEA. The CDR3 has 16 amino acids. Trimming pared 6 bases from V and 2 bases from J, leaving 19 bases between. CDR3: CSVKTGGRTNTGELFF. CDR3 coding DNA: TGCAGCGTCAAAACTGGAGGGAGGACTAACACCGGGGAGCTGTTTTTT.

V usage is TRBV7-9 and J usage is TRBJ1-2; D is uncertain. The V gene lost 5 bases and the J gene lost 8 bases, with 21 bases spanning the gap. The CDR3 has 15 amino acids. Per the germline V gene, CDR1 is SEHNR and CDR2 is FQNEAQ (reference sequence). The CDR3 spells CASSPPASPGTGYTF. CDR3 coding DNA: TGTGCCAGCAGCCCCCCCGCTTCCCCGGGTACCGGCTACACCTTC.

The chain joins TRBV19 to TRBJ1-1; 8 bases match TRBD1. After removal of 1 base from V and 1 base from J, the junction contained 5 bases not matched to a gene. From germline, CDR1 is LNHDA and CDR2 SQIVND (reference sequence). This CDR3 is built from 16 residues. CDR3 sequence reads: CASSIGLTGANTEAFF. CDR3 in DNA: TGTGCCAGTAGTATAGGCCTGACAGGGGCGAACACTGAAGCTTTCTTT. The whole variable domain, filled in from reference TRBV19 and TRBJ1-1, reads DGGITQSPKYLFRKEGQNVTLSCEQNLNHDAMYWYRQDPGQGLRLIYYSQIVNDFQKGDIAEGYSVSREKKESFPLTVTSAQKNPTAFYLCASSIGLTGANTEAFFGQGTRLTVV.

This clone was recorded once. This CDR3 reads CASSRDFYEQYF. The CDR3, as DNA: TGTGCCAGCAGTCGGGACTTCTACGAGCAGTACTTC. The chain is built from TRBV28 and TRBJ2-7, with a tentative D call TRBD2 (6 bases). Trimming pared 5 bases from V and 3 bases from J, leaving 8 bases between. This CDR3 region has 12 residues. The germline gives CDR1 MDHEN, CDR2 SYDVKM. Looking up the rest from reference TRBV28 and TRBJ2-7 gives the full variable domain: DVKVTQSSRYLVKRTGEKVFLECVQDMDHENMFWYRQDPGLGLRLIYFSYDVKMKEKGDIPEGYSVSREKKERFSLILESASTNQTSMYLCASSRDFYEQYFGPGTRLTVT.

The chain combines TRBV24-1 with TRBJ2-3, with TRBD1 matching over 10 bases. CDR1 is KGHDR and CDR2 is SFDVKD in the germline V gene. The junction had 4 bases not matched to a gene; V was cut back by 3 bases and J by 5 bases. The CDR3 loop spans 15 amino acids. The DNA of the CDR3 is TGTGCCACCAGTGATACGACAGGGGGCGGAGATACGCAGTATTTT. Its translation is CATSDTTGGGDTQYF.

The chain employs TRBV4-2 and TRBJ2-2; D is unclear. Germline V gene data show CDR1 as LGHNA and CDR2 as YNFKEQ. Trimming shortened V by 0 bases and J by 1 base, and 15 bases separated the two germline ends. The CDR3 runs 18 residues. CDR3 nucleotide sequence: TGTGCCAGCAGCCAAGAGTCGGTGACTTACGAGAACACCGGGGAGCTGTTTTTT. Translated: CASSQESVTYENTGELFF.

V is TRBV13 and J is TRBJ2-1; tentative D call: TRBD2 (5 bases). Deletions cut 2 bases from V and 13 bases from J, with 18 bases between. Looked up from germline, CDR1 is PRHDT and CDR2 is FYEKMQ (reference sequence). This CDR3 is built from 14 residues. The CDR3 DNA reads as TGTGCCAGCAGCTTAAGGAGCGTCGGACCGGGACAGTTCTTC. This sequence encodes CASSLRSVGPGQFF.

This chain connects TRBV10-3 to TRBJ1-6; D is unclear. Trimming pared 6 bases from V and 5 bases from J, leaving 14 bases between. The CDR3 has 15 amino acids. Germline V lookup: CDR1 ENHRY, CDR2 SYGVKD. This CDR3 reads CAIRVGEGDNSPLHF. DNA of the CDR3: TGTGCCATCAGGGTGGGAGAGGGTGATAATTCACCCCTCCACTTT.

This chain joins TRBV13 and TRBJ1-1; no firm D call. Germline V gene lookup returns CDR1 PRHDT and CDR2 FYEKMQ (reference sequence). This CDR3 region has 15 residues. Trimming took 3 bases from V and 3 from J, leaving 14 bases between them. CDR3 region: CASSLPRLGDTEAFF. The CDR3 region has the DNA TGTGCCAGCAGCTTGCCTCGCTTGGGTGACACTGAAGCTTTCTTT. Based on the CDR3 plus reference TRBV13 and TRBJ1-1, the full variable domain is AAGVIQSPRHLIKEKRETATLKCYPIPRHDTVYWYQQGPGQDPQFLISFYEKMQSDKGSIPDRFSAQQFSDYHSELNMSSLELGDSALYFCASSLPRLGDTEAFFGQGTRLTVV.

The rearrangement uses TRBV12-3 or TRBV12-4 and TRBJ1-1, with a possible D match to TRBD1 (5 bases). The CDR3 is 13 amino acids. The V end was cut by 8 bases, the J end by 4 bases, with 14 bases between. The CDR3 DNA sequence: TGTGCCAGCCTATTAACGGGGGGCACTGAAGCTTTCTTT. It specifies CASLLTGGTEAFF.

In DNA, the CDR3 is TGTGCCAGAAGCGCTGACAGGTCTAATGAAAAACTGTTTTTT. Translation: CARSADRSNEKLFF. The chain carries TRBV5-3 and TRBJ1-4, with D perhaps matching TRBD1 (6 bases). TRBV5-3 is annotated as an ORF whose role is uncertain. V gave up 4 bases and J gave up 3 bases, with 10 bases separating them. The CDR3 runs to 14 residues.

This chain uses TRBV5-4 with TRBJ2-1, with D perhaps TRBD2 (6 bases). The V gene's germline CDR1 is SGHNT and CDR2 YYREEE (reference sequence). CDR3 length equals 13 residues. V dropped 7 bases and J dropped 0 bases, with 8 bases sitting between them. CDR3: CASGRGSYNEQFF. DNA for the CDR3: TGTGCCAGCGGGCGGGGCTCCTACAATGAGCAGTTCTTC.

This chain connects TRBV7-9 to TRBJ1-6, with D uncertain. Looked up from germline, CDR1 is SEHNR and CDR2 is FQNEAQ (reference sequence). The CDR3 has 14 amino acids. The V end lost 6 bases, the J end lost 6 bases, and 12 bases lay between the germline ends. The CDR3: CASRPERVNSPLHF. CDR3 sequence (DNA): TGTGCCAGCAGACCAGAAAGGGTTAATTCACCCCTCCACTTT.

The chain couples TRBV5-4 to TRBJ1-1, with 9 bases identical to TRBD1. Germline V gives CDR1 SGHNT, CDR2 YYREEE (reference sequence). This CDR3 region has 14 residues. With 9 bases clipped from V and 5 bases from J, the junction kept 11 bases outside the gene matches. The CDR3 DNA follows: TGTGCCACGGGACAGGGAAGTTCGAAGACTGAAGCTTTCTTT. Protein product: CATGQGSSKTEAFF.

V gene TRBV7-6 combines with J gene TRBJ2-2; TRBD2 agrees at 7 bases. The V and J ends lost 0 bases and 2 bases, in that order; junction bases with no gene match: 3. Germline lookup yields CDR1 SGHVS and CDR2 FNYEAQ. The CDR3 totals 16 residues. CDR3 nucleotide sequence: TGTGCCAGCAGCTTAGCCAGCGGGATTAACACCGGGGAGCTGTTTTTT. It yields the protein CASSLASGINTGELFF.

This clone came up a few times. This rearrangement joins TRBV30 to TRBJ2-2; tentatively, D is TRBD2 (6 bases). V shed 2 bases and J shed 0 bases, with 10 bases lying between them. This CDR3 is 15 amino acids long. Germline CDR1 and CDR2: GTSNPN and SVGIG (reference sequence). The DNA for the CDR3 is TGTGCCTGGAGTAGGAGGGCAACGAACACCGGGGAGCTGTTTTTT. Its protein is CAWSRRATNTGELFF.

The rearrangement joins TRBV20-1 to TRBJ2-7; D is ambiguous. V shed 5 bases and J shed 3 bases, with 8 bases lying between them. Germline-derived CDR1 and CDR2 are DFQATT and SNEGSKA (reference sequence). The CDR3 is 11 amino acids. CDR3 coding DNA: TGCAGTGCTCCCGACCGCTACGAGCAGTACTTC. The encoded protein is CSAPDRYEQYF.

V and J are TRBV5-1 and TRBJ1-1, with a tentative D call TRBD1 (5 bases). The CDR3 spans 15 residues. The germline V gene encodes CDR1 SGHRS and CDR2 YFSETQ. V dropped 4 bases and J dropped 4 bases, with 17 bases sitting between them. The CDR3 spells CASSPLGVTGTEAFF. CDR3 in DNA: TGCGCCAGCAGCCCGCTGGGGGTGACCGGCACTGAAGCTTTCTTT.

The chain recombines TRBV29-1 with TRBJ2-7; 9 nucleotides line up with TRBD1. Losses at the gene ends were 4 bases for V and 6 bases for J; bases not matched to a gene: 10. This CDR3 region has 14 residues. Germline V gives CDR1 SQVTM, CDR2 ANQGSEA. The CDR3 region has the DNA TGCAGCGTTGTCCATCGCGGGACAGGGAGCGAGCAGTACTTC. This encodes CSVVHRGTGSEQYF.

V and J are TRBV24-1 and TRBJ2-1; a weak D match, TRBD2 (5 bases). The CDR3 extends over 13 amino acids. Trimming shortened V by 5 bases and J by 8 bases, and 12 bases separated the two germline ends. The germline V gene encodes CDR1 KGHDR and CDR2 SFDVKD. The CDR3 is CATSAGLPYEQFF. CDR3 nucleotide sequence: TGTGCCACCAGTGCGGGGTTACCCTATGAGCAGTTCTTC.

The DNA for the CDR3 is TGCGCCAGCAGCTTTGGAGGGACTACCCGATGGACACCAGATACGCAGTATTTT. Its protein product is CASSFGGTTRWTPDTQYF. The chain is built from TRBV5-1 and TRBJ2-3, with 7 positions matching TRBD2. CDR1 SGHRS and CDR2 YFSETQ come from the germline V gene. With V trimmed by 2 bases and J by 4 bases, 16 bases remained unmatched. The CDR3 spans 18 residues.

The CDR3 DNA sequence: TGTGCCAGCAGCATGGGACTAGCGGGACCCACAGATACGCAGTATTTT. Amino acid sequence: CASSMGLAGPTDTQYF. The chain joins TRBV5-5 to TRBJ2-3; TRBD2 agrees at 13 bases. CDR1 and CDR2 (germline): SGHKS, YYEKEE (reference sequence). The junction had 4 bases not matched to a gene; V was cut back by 4 bases and J by 2 bases. This CDR3 spans 16 amino acids. The variable domain in full, with the rest retrieved from reference TRBV5-5 and TRBJ2-3, is DAGVTQSPTHLIKTRGQQVTLRCSPISGHKSVSWYQQVLGQGPQFIFQYYEKEERGRGNFPDRFSARQFPNYSSELNVNALLLGDSALYLCASSMGLAGPTDTQYFGPGTRLTVL.

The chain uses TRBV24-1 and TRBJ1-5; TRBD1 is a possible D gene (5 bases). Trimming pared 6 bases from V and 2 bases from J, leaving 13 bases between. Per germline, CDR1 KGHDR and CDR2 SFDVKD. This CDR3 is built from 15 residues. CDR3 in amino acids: CATSLGGSGNQPQHF. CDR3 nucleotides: TGTGCCACCAGTCTCGGGGGATCCGGCAATCAGCCCCAGCATTTT.

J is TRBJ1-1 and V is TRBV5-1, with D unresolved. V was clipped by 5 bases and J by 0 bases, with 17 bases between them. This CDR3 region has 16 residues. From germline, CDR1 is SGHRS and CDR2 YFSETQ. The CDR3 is CASSRESPGMNTEAFF. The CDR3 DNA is TGCGCCAGCAGTCGAGAATCCCCAGGAATGAACACTGAAGCTTTCTTT.

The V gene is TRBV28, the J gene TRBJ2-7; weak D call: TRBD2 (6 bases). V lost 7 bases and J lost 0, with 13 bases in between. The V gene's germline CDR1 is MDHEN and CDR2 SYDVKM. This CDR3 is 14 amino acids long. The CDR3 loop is CASTDSGLSYEQYF. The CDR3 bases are TGTGCCAGCACCGATAGCGGCCTCTCCTACGAGCAGTACTTC.

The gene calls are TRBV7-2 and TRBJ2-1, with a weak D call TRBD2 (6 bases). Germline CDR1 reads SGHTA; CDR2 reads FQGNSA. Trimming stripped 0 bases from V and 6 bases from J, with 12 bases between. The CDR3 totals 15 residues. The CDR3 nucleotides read TGTGCCAGCAGCTTAGCCGGGCTAGCGATCAATGAGCAGTTCTTC. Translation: CASSLAGLAINEQFF.

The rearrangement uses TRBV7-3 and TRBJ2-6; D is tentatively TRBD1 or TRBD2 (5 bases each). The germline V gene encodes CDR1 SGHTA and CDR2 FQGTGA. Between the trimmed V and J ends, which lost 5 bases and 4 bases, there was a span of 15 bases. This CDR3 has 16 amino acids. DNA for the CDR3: TGTGCCAGCAGCCCGGGATCAGGGACGGGGGCCAACGTCCTGACTTTC. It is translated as CASSPGSGTGANVLTF. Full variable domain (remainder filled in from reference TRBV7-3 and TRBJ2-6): GAGVSQTPSNKVTEKGKYVELRCDPISGHTALYWYRQSLGQGPEFLIYFQGTGAADDSGLPNDRFFAVRPEGSVSTLKIQRTERGDSAVYLCASSPGSGTGANVLTFGAGSRLTVL.

Written as DNA, the CDR3 is TGTGCCAGCAGTTTCCTTCCGGGGGGCCGGTCTAACTATGGCTACACCTTC. This translates into CASSFLPGGRSNYGYTF. The J gene is TRBJ1-2, the V gene TRBV27; possibly TRBD1 for D (6 bases). The CDR3 runs 17 residues. The V end lost 3 bases, the J end lost 0 bases, and 17 bases lay between the germline ends. Germline V gene sequence: CDR1 MNHEY, CDR2 SMNVEV (reference sequence).